These 18 T cell receptor beta chains came from one sample sequenced in a study of glioma-infiltrating T cells after dendritic cell vaccination. Profiled with immunoSEQ multiplex PCR; TCRdb holds only in-frame clones, not every one. The table has 85,000 or so clones, around 85% seen once. Documented time point: after dendritic cell vaccination, including at tumor progression/relapse. The sequencing used blood, collected after dendritic cell vaccination. Receptor source: a human donor with glioblastoma.

J is TRBJ2-3 and V is TRBV11-2; 10 positions match TRBD1. The CDR3 loop spans 14 amino acids. V was clipped by 5 bases and J by 6 bases; unmatched bases: 5. The germline V gene has CDR1 SGHAT and CDR2 FQNNGV. CDR3 amino acids: CASSVGTGADTQYF. In DNA form, the CDR3 reads TGTGCCAGCAGCGTCGGGACAGGGGCCGATACGCAGTATTTT.

V and J are TRBV14 and TRBJ2-1, with 11 nucleotides matching TRBD2. Germline lookup yields CDR1 SGHDN and CDR2 FVKESK. Germline trimming cut 1 base from V and 6 bases from J; bases unmatched to any gene: 2. The CDR3 sequence is 15 residues long. The DNA for the CDR3 is TGTGCCAGCAGCCAAGGTCTAGCGGGAGGCAATGAGCAGTTCTTC. Translated, it gives CASSQGLAGGNEQFF.

This clone has a single count. The chain has TRBV5-1 and TRBJ1-1, with 8 bases fitting TRBD1. The V segment lost 0 bases and the J segment 5 bases; nucleotides outside the gene matches: 9. The CDR3 is 16 residues long. Per germline, CDR1 SGHRS and CDR2 YFSETQ. The CDR3 loop is CASSLGQGARGTEAFF. Written as DNA, the CDR3 is TGCGCCAGCAGCTTGGGTCAGGGGGCGCGAGGAACTGAAGCTTTCTTT. The entire variable domain, with the rest obtained from reference TRBV5-1 and TRBJ1-1, is as follows: KAGVTQTPRYLIKTRGQQVTLSCSPISGHRSVSWYQQTPGQGLQFLFEYFSETQRNKGNFPGRFSGRQFSNSRSEMNVSTLELGDSALYLCASSLGQGARGTEAFFGQGTRLTVV.

The gene calls are TRBV9 and TRBJ2-7; no firm D call. V gave up 4 bases and J gave up 7 bases, with 12 bases separating them. This CDR3 has 12 residues. Germline V gene data show CDR1 as SGDLS and CDR2 as YYNGEE. CDR3 coding DNA: TGTGCCAGCAGCTTGGGCAGTTGGGAGCAGTACTTC. Its translation: CASSLGSWEQYF.

The CDR3 spells CASNLGLGADTQYF. CDR3 sequence (DNA): TGTGCCAGCAACTTAGGACTAGGGGCAGATACGCAGTATTTT. V gene TRBV6-6 combines with J gene TRBJ2-3, with 7 bases matching TRBD2. From germline, CDR1 is MNHNY and CDR2 SVGAGI (reference sequence). This CDR3 comprises 14 residues. V gave up 7 bases and J gave up 4 bases; unmatched junction bases: 8.

The chain joins TRBV4-2 to TRBJ2-7, with TRBD2 as a possible D gene (8 bases). This CDR3 has 16 amino acids. The germline CDR1 and CDR2 sequences are LGHNA and YNFKEQ. Trimming shortened V by 1 base and J by 4 bases, and 17 bases separated the two germline ends. CDR3 nucleotides: TGTGCCAGCAGCCAAGCAGGGGGTAGCGGGATGTACGAGCAGTACTTC. The encoded protein is CASSQAGGSGMYEQYF.

The chain joins TRBV2 to TRBJ2-1; TRBD2 is a possible D gene (5 bases). CDR1 and CDR2 from the germline V gene are SNHLY and FYNNEI. The V gene lost 2 bases and the J gene lost 3 bases, with 14 bases spanning the gap. The CDR3 spans 16 residues. CDR3 loop: CASSELGEQDYNEQFF. The CDR3, as DNA: TGTGCCAGCAGTGAACTTGGGGAGCAGGACTACAATGAGCAGTTCTTC.

This clone was detected only once. The rearrangement links TRBV28 to TRBJ1-2, with D possibly being TRBD1 (5 bases). The ends were cut back, 5 bases at V and 6 bases at J, with 13 bases in the middle. CDR1 is MDHEN and CDR2 is SYDVKM in the germline V gene. This CDR3 has 13 residues. In DNA form, the CDR3 reads TGTGCCAGCAGTATCCGCAGGGTGGATGGCTACACCTTC. Protein sequence: CASSIRRVDGYTF.

This clone showed up just once. V gene TRBV5-1 combines with J gene TRBJ1-4, with 8 positions matching TRBD1. CDR3 length equals 14 residues. In germline, CDR1 is SGHRS, CDR2 YFSETQ. V shed 2 bases, J shed 5 bases, and the junction held 2 bases outside the gene matches. DNA of the CDR3: TGCGCCAGCAGCTTCGGGACAGGCAATGAAAAACTGTTTTTT. Its translation is CASSFGTGNEKLFF.

This clone was observed once. The V call is TRBV7-8, the J call TRBJ2-7; 8 bases map to TRBD1. V was clipped by 2 bases and J by 3 bases; unmatched bases: 3. This CDR3 comprises 14 residues. The germline CDR1 and CDR2 sequences are SGHVS and FQNEAQ. The chain's CDR3 is CASSLTDRVYEQYF. CDR3 sequence (DNA): TGTGCCAGCAGCTTAACGGACAGGGTCTACGAGCAGTACTTC.

V is TRBV29-1 and J is TRBJ1-5; maybe TRBD1 (6 bases). Germline V lookup: CDR1 SQVTM, CDR2 ANQGSEA. This CDR3 spans 13 amino acids. Trimming shortened V by 2 bases and J by 6 bases, and 11 bases separated the two germline ends. CDR3 in amino acids: CSVEYRAGQPQHF. In nucleotides, the CDR3 is TGCAGCGTTGAATACAGGGCGGGTCAGCCCCAGCATTTT.

In this sample, this clone turned up a few times. The chain links TRBV9 to TRBJ2-1; D possibly corresponds to TRBD2 (5 bases). This CDR3 spans 15 amino acids. Germline CDR1 is SGDLS and CDR2 is YYNGEE. V dropped 3 bases and J dropped 0 bases, with 10 bases sitting between them. CDR3 loop: CASSETGFSYNEQFF. CDR3 DNA: TGTGCCAGCAGCGAAACGGGGTTCTCCTACAATGAGCAGTTCTTC. Using reference TRBV9 and TRBJ2-1 for the parts outside the CDR3, the full variable domain is DSGVTQTPKHLITATGQRVTLRCSPRSGDLSVYWYQQSLDQGLQFLIQYYNGEERAKGNILERFSAQQFPDLHSELNLSSLELGDSALYFCASSETGFSYNEQFFGPGTRLTVL.

The genes are TRBV6-5 and TRBJ2-3, with TRBD1 identical over 11 bases. This CDR3 contains 13 residues. V was clipped by 8 bases and J by 5 bases; unmatched bases: 3. The V gene's germline CDR1 is MNHEY and CDR2 SVGAGI. In nucleotides, the CDR3 is TGTGCCAGCCAGGGACAGGGGGGAGATACGCAGTATTTT. Its protein product is CASQGQGGDTQYF.

V usage is TRBV2 and J usage is TRBJ2-1, with D possibly matching TRBD2 (6 bases). Germline CDR1 SNHLY, CDR2 FYNNEI. The CDR3 spans 14 residues. The ends were cut back, 6 bases at V and 2 bases at J, with 11 bases in the middle. The CDR3 bases are TGTGCCAGCAGGGAGGGTAGTGCCTACAATGAGCAGTTCTTC. Translated: CASREGSAYNEQFF.

The chain has TRBV7-9 and TRBJ1-4; 7 nucleotides match TRBD1. V shed 3 bases, J shed 0 bases, and the junction held 1 base outside the gene matches. The CDR3 consists of 15 residues. Germline V gene sequence: CDR1 SEHNR, CDR2 FQNEAQ (reference sequence). The CDR3 protein is CASSLGTATNEKLFF. The CDR3 DNA reads TGTGCCAGCAGCTTGGGGACAGCAACTAATGAAAAACTGTTTTTT.

The chain couples TRBV2 to TRBJ2-3; TRBD1 might be the D (7 bases). The CDR3 extends over 16 amino acids. V was cut by 0 bases and J by 4 bases, with 14 bases left in between. Per germline, CDR1 SNHLY and CDR2 FYNNEI. Here the CDR3 DNA reads TGTGCCAGCAGTGAAGCACGACAGGGAGGCGCAGATACGCAGTATTTT. It codes for CASSEARQGGADTQYF. Full variable domain (outside the CDR3, taken from reference TRBV2 and TRBJ2-3): EPEVTQTPSHQVTQMGQEVILRCVPISNHLYFYWYRQILGQKVEFLVSFYNNEISEKSEIFDDQFSVERPDGSNFTLKIRSTKLEDSAMYFCASSEARQGGADTQYFGPGTRLTVL.

The chain links TRBV2 to TRBJ2-2, with a possible D match to TRBD2 (6 bases). The CDR3 extends over 16 amino acids. V was trimmed by 2 bases and J by 5 bases, leaving 15 bases between them. Germline V lookup: CDR1 SNHLY, CDR2 FYNNEI. Here the CDR3 DNA reads TGTGCCAGCAGTGAAATAACGGGAGTGGCTACCGGGGAGCTGTTTTTT. Its protein is CASSEITGVATGELFF.

In this sample, this clone turned up a few times. V and J are TRBV5-1 and TRBJ2-6; weak D call: TRBD1 (6 bases). Between the trimmed V and J ends, which lost 4 bases and 2 bases, there was a span of 10 bases. From germline, CDR1 is SGHRS and CDR2 YFSETQ. The CDR3 runs 15 residues. CDR3 sequence: CASSQTGTGANVLTF. The DNA for the CDR3 is TGCGCCAGCAGCCAAACAGGGACTGGGGCCAACGTCCTGACTTTC.